The entry below describes one TCR beta chain. It has no known antigen specificity. Nothing much larger sits one base from this clone, and base qualities are not available. The immunoSEQ Assay, a bias-controlled multiplex PCR, was used to amplify TCRbeta CDR3 regions from genomic DNA. On the authors' methods: Within the assay, amplification of reference gene primers was used to estimate how many nucleated cells each sample contained. To quantify the absolute abundance of each unique TCRbeta CDR3 rearrangement, sequence reads were collapsed and filtered. For each sample, productive Simpson clonality was calculated as the square root of Simpson's diversity index over productive rearrangements. TCRdb retrieved this table from immuneACCESS and kept in-frame rearrangements only. Not all clones are present; in checked studies, unresolved V genes account for under half, and no reason is known for the remainder. The V and J calls and the clone size are those of that table, but D and trimming were determined from the DNA. In all, the sample holds under 300,000 clones, and 87% of those were seen once. The ten largest account for about 6% of the sample.

This entry belongs to a study of blood T cell repertoires in COVID-19 (dated by TCRdb to between 2020 and 2021). Background on the whole study: Collaborator samples came from the United States, Italy and Spain and covered acute and convalescent phases of COVID-19. The prospective study material was composed of cDNA or gDNA derived from T cells, B-cell-depleted T cells, or PBMCs. Subjects who had been exposed to COVID-19, were actively infected with it, or had recovered from it provided the deeply sampled blood TCRbeta repertoires that made up the dataset. A freely available public database, intended as a resource for researchers studying the immune response to SARS-CoV-2, is where the repertoires were released. The samples were drawn from two sources: the first 160 participants of the ongoing ImmuneRACE study, and fewer than 1,500 subjects contributed by 6 global collaborators. Sample metadata almost always included a de-identified subject ID, COVID-19 status, age in years and sex. Where available, HLA class I and class II types were obtained from metadata supplied by the sample provider rather than from assay-based typing.

CDR1 and CDR2 are read off the germline V gene (reference sequence) as MNHEY and SMNVEV. Measured from the cysteine to the phenylalanine, the CDR3 is 15 residues long. Only the CDR3 DNA is retained, 45 bases long and in frame from the first base. V loses 2 bases of germline sequence and J loses 6 bases, and the interval between the two ends is 15 bases. Participants in the prospective study were enrolled through a virtual design, were aged about 18 to 100 years, and lived in approximately 25 United States geographic areas. To assign participants to cohorts, the prospective study relied on clinical history that participants themselves reported in a screening survey and a study questionnaire. Mobile phlebotomists in the prospective study collected whole blood, serum and a nasopharyngeal or oropharyngeal swab from every participant. Prospective study participants could optionally give additional blood draws and questionnaires over a roughly 2-month period. Prospective study blood samples were shipped either frozen or at room temperature before DNA extraction.

Broader findings and caveats from the paper: Clinical and demographic metadata were provided uncurated, with the amount varying by source and participant.

The rearrangement joined TRBV27 to TRBJ2-3, and possibly TRBD2, on 6 matching bases. The sample taken for sequencing was PBMCs or T cells enriched from blood (not recorded which). The sequence derives from a woman in her twenties or thirties with acute COVID-19. The CDR3 protein: CASSLDAREQDTQYF. DNA sequence: TGTGCCAGCAGTTTAGACGCCCGGGAGCAGGATACGCAGTATTTT.